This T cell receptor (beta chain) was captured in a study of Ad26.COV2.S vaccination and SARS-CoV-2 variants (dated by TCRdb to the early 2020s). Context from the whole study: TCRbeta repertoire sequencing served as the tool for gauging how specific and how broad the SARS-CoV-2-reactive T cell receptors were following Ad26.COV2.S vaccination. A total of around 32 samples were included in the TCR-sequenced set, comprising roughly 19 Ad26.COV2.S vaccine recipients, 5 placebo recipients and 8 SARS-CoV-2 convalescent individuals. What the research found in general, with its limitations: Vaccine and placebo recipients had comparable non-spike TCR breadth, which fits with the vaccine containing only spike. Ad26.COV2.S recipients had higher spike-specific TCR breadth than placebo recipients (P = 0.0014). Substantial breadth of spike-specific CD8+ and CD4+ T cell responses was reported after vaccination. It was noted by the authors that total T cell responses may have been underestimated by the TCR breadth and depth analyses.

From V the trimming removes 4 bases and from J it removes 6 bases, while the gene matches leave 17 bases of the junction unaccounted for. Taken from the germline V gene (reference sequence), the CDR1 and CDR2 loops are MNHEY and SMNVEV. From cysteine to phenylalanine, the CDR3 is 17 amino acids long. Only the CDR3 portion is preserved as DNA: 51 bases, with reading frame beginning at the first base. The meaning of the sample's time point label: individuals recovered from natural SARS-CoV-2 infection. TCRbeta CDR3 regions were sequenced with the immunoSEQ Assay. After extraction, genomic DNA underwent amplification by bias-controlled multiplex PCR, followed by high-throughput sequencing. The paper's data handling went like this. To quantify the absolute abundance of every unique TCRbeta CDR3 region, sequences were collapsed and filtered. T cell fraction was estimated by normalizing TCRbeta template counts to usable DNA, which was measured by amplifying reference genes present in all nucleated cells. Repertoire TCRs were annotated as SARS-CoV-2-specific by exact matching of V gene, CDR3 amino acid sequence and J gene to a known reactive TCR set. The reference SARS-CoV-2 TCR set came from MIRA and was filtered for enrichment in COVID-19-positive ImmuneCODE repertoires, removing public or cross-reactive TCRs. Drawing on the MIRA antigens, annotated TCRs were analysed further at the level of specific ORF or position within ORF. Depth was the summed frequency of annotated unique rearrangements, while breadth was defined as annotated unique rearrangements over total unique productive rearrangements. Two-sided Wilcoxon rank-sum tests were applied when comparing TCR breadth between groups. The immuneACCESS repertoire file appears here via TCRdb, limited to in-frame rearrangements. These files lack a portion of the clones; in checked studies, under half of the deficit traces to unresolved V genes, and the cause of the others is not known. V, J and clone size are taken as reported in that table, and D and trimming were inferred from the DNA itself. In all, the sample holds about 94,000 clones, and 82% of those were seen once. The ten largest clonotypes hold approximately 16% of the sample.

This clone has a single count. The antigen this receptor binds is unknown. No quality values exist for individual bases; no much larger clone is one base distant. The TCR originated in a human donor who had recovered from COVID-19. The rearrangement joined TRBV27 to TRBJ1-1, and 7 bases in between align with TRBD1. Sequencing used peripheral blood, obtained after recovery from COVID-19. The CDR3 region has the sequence CASSSLLTGWGGAEAFF. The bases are TGTGCCAGCAGTTCCCTCTTGACAGGGTGGGGAGGGGCTGAAGCTTTCTTT.